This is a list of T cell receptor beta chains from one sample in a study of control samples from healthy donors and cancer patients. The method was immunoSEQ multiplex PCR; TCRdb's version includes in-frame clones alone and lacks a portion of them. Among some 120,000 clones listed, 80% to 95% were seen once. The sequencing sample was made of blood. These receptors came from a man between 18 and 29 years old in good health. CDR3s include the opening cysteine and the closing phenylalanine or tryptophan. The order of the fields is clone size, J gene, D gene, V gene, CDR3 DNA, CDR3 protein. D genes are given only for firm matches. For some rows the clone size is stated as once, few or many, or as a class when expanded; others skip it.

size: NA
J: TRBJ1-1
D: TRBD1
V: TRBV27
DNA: TGTGCCAGCAGCCGGGGACAGGGGGTTCTGAACACTGAAGCTTTCTTT
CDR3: CASSRGQGVLNTEAFF

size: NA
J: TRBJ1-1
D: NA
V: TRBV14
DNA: TGTGCCAGCAGCCAAGTTAGTGGGGACAATGAAGCTTTCTTT
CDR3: CASSQVSGDNEAFF

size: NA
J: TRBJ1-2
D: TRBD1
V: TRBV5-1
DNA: TGCGCCAGCAGCCTCGGACAGGGGCTCACTAACTATGGCTACACCTTC
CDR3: CASSLGQGLTNYGYTF

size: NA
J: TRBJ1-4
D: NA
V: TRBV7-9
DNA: TGTGCCAGCCTTCGGGACCTTACGGATGAAAAACTGTTTTTT
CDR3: CASLRDLTDEKLFF

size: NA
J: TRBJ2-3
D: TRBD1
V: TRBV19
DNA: TGTGCCAGTAGGGACAGGGCTCCAGATACGCAGTATTTT
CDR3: CASRDRAPDTQYF

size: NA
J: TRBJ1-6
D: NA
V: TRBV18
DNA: TGTGCCAGCTCTCCGGGGGGAAGTTCACCCCTCCACTTT
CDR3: CASSPGGSSPLHF

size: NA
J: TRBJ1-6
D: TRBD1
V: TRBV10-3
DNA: TGTGCCATCAGTGAGTCTAAAGGGACAGAATATAATTCACCCCTCCACTTT
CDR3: CAISESKGTEYNSPLHF

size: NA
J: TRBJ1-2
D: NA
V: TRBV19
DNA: TGTGCCAGTAGACGGGACCGAAACTATGGCTACACCTTC
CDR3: CASRRDRNYGYTF

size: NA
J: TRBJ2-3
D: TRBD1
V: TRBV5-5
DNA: TGTGCCAGCAGCTTGGCAGGGGGTACAGGGGGCACGCAGTATTTT
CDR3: CASSLAGGTGGTQYF

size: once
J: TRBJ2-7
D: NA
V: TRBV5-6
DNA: TGTGCCAGCAGCTCTAACAGGGCCGAGCAGTACTTC
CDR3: CASSSNRAEQYF

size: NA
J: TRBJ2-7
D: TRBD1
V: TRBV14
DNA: TGTGCCAGCAAAGAACAGACAGGGTCCTACGAGCAGTACTTC
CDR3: CASKEQTGSYEQYF

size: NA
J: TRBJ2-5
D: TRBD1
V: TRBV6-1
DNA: TGTGCCAGCAGTGAAGCATTGGACAGGGAAGAGACCCAGTACTTC
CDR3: CASSEALDREETQYF

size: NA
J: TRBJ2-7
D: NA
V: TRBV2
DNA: TGTGCCAGCAGTTACGACTACGAGCAGTACTTC
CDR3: CASSYDYEQYF

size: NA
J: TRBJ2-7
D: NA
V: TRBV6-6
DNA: TGTGCCAGCAGATGGGAGGCCTACGAGCAGTACTTC
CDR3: CASRWEAYEQYF

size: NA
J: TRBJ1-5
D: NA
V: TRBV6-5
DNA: TGTGCCAGCATAGGGACCTACAATCAGCCCCAGCATTTT
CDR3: CASIGTYNQPQHF